These 14 T cell receptor beta chains were sequenced from one sample in a study of blood T cell repertoires in COVID-19. The method was immunoSEQ multiplex PCR; TCRdb's version includes in-frame clones alone and lacks a portion of them. Of a few hundred thousand clones listed, roughly 86% are singletons. Sequenced: peripheral blood. These receptors all come from a woman aged 30 to 39 with COVID-19, enrolled during active disease.

The genes are TRBV27 and TRBJ1-3; D is unresolved. Germline V gives CDR1 MNHEY, CDR2 SMNVEV (reference sequence). Between the trimmed V and J ends, which lost 5 bases and 2 bases, there was a span of 10 bases. The CDR3 extends over 14 amino acids. In DNA form, the CDR3 reads TGTGCCAGCAGTCCCATACGGGCTGGAAACACCATATATTTT. It encodes CASSPIRAGNTIYF.

This clone was counted a single time. The chain has TRBV5-1 and TRBJ2-1; possibly TRBD2 for D (5 bases). With 2 bases removed from V and 4 bases from J, the gap between germline ends came to 16 bases. Germline-derived CDR1 and CDR2 are SGHRS and YFSETQ. There are 16 residues in the CDR3. DNA of the CDR3: TGCGCCAGCAGCTTCCTGAGGGATTCCCTATACAATGAGCAGTTCTTC. Translated, it gives CASSFLRDSLYNEQFF.

The chain is built from TRBV28 and TRBJ2-2; 13 positions agree with TRBD2. Trimming removed 5 bases from V and 7 bases from J; junction bases left unmatched: 16. Per the germline V gene, CDR1 is MDHEN and CDR2 is SYDVKM. The CDR3 is 19 amino acids. The DNA for the CDR3 is TGTGCCAGCAGTCCCCCCTCGACTAGCGGGGGGCTTGTATTCGGGGAGCTGTTTTTT. Protein product: CASSPPSTSGGLVFGELFF.

The CDR3 coding sequence is TGTGCCAGTAGTATAGAAGAGGTCAAGGCGGTGGGCACTGAAGCTTTCTTT. It translates to CASSIEEVKAVGTEAFF. The chain carries TRBV19 and TRBJ1-1; D remains ambiguous. V shed 0 bases and J shed 4 bases, with 18 bases lying between them. The germline CDR1 and CDR2 sequences are LNHDA and SQIVND (reference sequence). The CDR3 is 17 amino acids.

This clone was seen only a few times. The chain is built from TRBV5-1 and TRBJ1-1; D uncertain. The length of the CDR3 is 16 residues. Germline V lookup: CDR1 SGHRS, CDR2 YFSETQ. V lost 0 bases to trimming and J lost 6 bases, with 18 bases between them. The CDR3: CASSLDPGNGVAEAFF. As DNA, the CDR3 is TGCGCCAGCAGCTTGGACCCCGGGAATGGGGTCGCTGAAGCTTTCTTT.

This clone was seen once. The chain is built from TRBV5-1 and TRBJ2-7, with D possibly TRBD1 on 6 matching bases. Germline CDR1 is SGHRS and CDR2 is YFSETQ. Trimming removed 5 bases at V and 3 bases at J, with 15 bases between. This CDR3 region has 14 residues. The CDR3: CASSQQGGSYEQYF. The CDR3 coding sequence is TGCGCCAGCAGTCAACAGGGTGGGAGCTACGAGCAGTACTTC.

The chain has TRBV7-2 and TRBJ1-2; maybe TRBD1 (6 bases). The germline CDR1 and CDR2 sequences are SGHTA and FQGNSA. Trimming removed 5 bases at V and 4 bases at J, with 11 bases between. This CDR3 comprises 13 residues. CDR3 nucleotides: TGTGCCAGCAGCGCCAAGGACAGCTATGGCTACACCTTC. It specifies CASSAKDSYGYTF.

V is TRBV7-9 and J is TRBJ2-7; a weak D match, TRBD1 (5 bases). Germline V CDR1 and CDR2: SEHNR, FQNEAQ (reference sequence). CDR3 size: 12 residues. CDR3 region: CASSSDTYVSAV. CDR3 DNA: TGTGCCAGCAGCTCGGACACTTATGTATCGGCAGTC.

The J gene is TRBJ1-4, the V gene TRBV19, with D possibly matching TRBD1 (6 bases). Per the germline V gene, CDR1 is LNHDA and CDR2 is SQIVND (reference sequence). The CDR3 is made up of 14 amino acids. V was clipped by 3 bases and J by 8 bases, with 13 bases between them. The DNA for the CDR3 is TGTGCCAGTAGTATTTCAGGGGTGGAGGAAAAACTGTTTTTT. Translating gives CASSISGVEEKLFF.

V usage is TRBV5-4 and J usage is TRBJ1-1, with a tentative D call TRBD1 (5 bases). Trimming cost V 2 bases and J 1 base, with 6 bases left between them. The germline V gene has CDR1 SGHNT and CDR2 YYREEE (reference sequence). This CDR3 contains 13 residues. The CDR3 is CASSFGQNTEAFF. Written as DNA, the CDR3 is TGTGCCAGCAGCTTTGGACAGAACACTGAAGCTTTCTTT.

The chain has TRBV28 and TRBJ1-6; D uncertain. Germline V gene sequence: CDR1 MDHEN, CDR2 SYDVKM. Trimming left V 2 bases short and J 7 bases short, with 9 bases between. This CDR3 spans 14 amino acids. The CDR3 coding sequence is TGTGCCAGCAGTTTACCAGGCTTAAATTCACCCCTCCACTTT. It encodes CASSLPGLNSPLHF. Variable domain in full (rest from reference TRBV28 and TRBJ1-6): DVKVTQSSRYLVKRTGEKVFLECVQDMDHENMFWYRQDPGLGLRLIYFSYDVKMKEKGDIPEGYSVSREKKERFSLILESASTNQTSMYLCASSLPGLNSPLHFGNGTRLTVT.

The J gene is TRBJ2-3, the V gene TRBV12-3 or TRBV12-4; D is uncertain. CDR3 length: 13 residues. Trimming removed 3 bases from V and 3 bases from J, with 7 bases in between. DNA for the CDR3: TGTGCCAGCAGTTTCCCTTTAACAGATACGCAGTATTTT. It specifies CASSFPLTDTQYF.

The rearrangement links TRBV6-5 to TRBJ1-2; D unclear. The CDR3 loop spans 13 amino acids. Germline V lookup: CDR1 MNHEY, CDR2 SVGAGI. V was shortened by 7 bases and J by 4 bases, with 13 bases between the two germline ends. The CDR3 spells CASTMTLVYGYTF. CDR3 nucleotide sequence: TGTGCCAGCACTATGACATTGGTCTATGGCTACACCTTC.

The rearrangement links TRBV3-1 (or the pseudogene TRBV3-2) to TRBJ1-1; no clear D gene. Germline V lookup: CDR1 LGHDT, CDR2 YNNKEL (reference sequence). The CDR3 totals 18 residues. The V end lost 1 base, the J end lost 1 base, and 19 bases lay between the germline ends. In nucleotides, the CDR3 is TGTGCCAGCAGCCAAGTTTTAGGGAGTAGGGCGGGGAACACTGAAGCTTTCTTT. As protein: CASSQVLGSRAGNTEAFF.